The 30 T cell receptor beta chains below were found in one sample sequenced in a study of post-analysis software for immune sequencing data. Overall study results and limits: TRBV5-6, TRBV5-1 and TRBV20-1 were among roughly 5 TRBV segments more frequent in patients than controls.

The TCR beta cDNA libraries contained unique molecular identifiers. One entry per CDR3 protein, called by TCRdb with MiXCR from the PCR reads. The table shows 750,000 to 950,000 distinct CDR3 sequences, with approximately 53% occurring only once. These receptors have no known antigen. The specimen sequenced was blood. The receptors shown here come from a girl aged 5-17 years with multiple sclerosis.

The CDR3 DNA is TGCAGTGCTAGAGACGGCAGGGGGTATGGCTACACCTTC. As protein: CSARDGRGYGYTF. This sequence joins TRBV20-1 and TRBJ1-2; the match to TRBD1 covers 7 bases. This CDR3 spans 13 amino acids. Germline values: CDR1 DFQATT, CDR2 SNEGSKA (reference sequence). V dropped 0 bases and J dropped 5; count of bases not matched to a gene: 3.

This clonotype was found a few times. V is TRBV14 and J is TRBJ1-6; D not resolved. Germline V CDR1 and CDR2: SGHDN, FVKESK. Trimming took off 4 bases at V and 0 bases at J, with 10 bases between the two ends. CDR3 length: 16 amino acids. DNA of the CDR3: TGTGCCAGCAGCCTCAGGAGTCCCTCCTATAATTCACCCCTCCACTTT. It encodes CASSLRSPSYNSPLHF.

In DNA form, the CDR3 reads TGCAGTGCACAAGATGAAAAACTGTTTTTT. This translates into CSAQDEKLFF. The chain employs TRBV20-1 and TRBJ1-4; D remains ambiguous. The germline V and J ends were trimmed by 6 bases and 6 bases, with 5 bases remaining between them. In germline, CDR1 is DFQATT, CDR2 SNEGSKA (reference sequence). CDR3 length equals 10 residues.

The V gene is TRBV5-8, the J gene TRBJ1-1; no firm D call. This CDR3 contains 14 residues. Trimming took off 0 bases at V and 10 bases at J, with 16 bases between the two ends. CDR1 and CDR2 from the germline V gene are SGHTS and YDEGEE. In DNA, the CDR3 is TGTGCCAGCAGCTTGGCGGGTGCGGCAGGAGGAGCTTTCTTT. It is translated as CASSLAGAAGGAFF.

This chain joins TRBV5-1 and TRBJ2-7, with TRBD2 as a possible D gene (6 bases). TRBJ2-5 explains the end of the DNA better; the J call may be wrong. This CDR3 contains 15 residues. Germline V gives CDR1 SGHRS, CDR2 YFSETQ. The chain's CDR3 is CASSFGVPGGETQYF. DNA of the CDR3: TGCGCCAGCAGCTTCGGGGTCCCCGGGGGAGAGACCCAGTACTTC.

J is TRBJ2-3 and V is TRBV18; a weak D match, TRBD2 (5 bases). In germline, CDR1 is KGHSH, CDR2 LQKENI. This CDR3 is 14 amino acids long. Trimming stripped 10 bases from V and 3 bases from J, with 17 bases between. The CDR3 nucleotides are TGTGCCAACCGAAGGAACGGCGGGACAGATACGCAGTATTTT. Amino acids: CANRRNGGTDTQYF.

J is TRBJ1-4 and V is TRBV5-1; the D gene is possibly TRBD1 (5 bases). Germline CDR1 is SGHRS and CDR2 is YFSETQ. The ends were cut back, 1 base at V and 7 bases at J, with 17 bases in the middle. The CDR3 runs to 16 residues. The CDR3: CASSLSGATVGEKLFF. The CDR3 region has the DNA TGCGCCAGCAGCTTGTCCGGGGCCACCGTGGGTGAAAAACTGTTTTTT.

The rearrangement links TRBV29-1 to TRBJ1-2, with a possible D match to TRBD1 (5 bases). The V gene lost 3 bases and the J gene lost 2 bases, with 7 bases spanning the gap. Germline CDR1 is SQVTM and CDR2 is ANQGSEA. This CDR3 spans 12 amino acids. The CDR3 coding sequence is TGCAGCGTTGATTGGGGGAACTATGGCTACACCTTC. Its protein is CSVDWGNYGYTF.

The genes are TRBV6-5 and TRBJ2-7; 8 bases are shared with TRBD1. CDR1 MNHEY and CDR2 SVGAGI come from the germline V gene. J lost 6 bases, V lost 2 bases, and 3 bases had no gene match. The CDR3 has 13 amino acids. This CDR3 is CASSYRTGCEQYF. In DNA, the CDR3 is TGTGCCAGCAGTTACCGGACAGGGTGCGAGCAGTACTTC.

This clonotype came up a few times. The chain is built from TRBV2 and TRBJ2-7; 11 nucleotides agree with TRBD1. CDR1 is SNHLY, CDR2 FYNNEI, per germline. V dropped 7 bases and J dropped 7; count of bases not matched to a gene: 9. This CDR3 is 14 amino acids long. Here the CDR3 DNA reads TGTGCCAGCACCGTGGGGACAGGGGGGTATGAGCAGTACTTC. Its translation is CASTVGTGGYEQYF.

This chain links TRBV6-5 with TRBJ2-7; the D is unclear. Germline loops: CDR1 MNHEY, CDR2 SVGAGI. There are 12 residues in the CDR3. Trimming took 6 bases from V and 2 from J, leaving 8 bases between them. The CDR3 reads CASRTETYEQYF. The CDR3 nucleotides read TGTGCCAGCAGGACGGAGACCTACGAGCAGTACTTC.

This clonotype was detected only a few times. The CDR3 DNA reads as TGTGCCAGCAGTTCTGACAGCACAGATACGCAGTATTTT. It translates to CASSSDSTDTQYF. This chain connects TRBV7-9 to TRBJ2-3; D is undetermined. Trimming took 6 bases from V and 0 from J, leaving 7 bases between them. The CDR3 has 13 amino acids. The germline V gene has CDR1 SEHNR and CDR2 FQNEAQ (reference sequence).

This chain connects TRBV10-3 to TRBJ2-1, with TRBD2 matching 13 bases. Germline V gene data show CDR1 as ENHRY and CDR2 as SYGVKD. V shed 0 bases, J shed 8 bases, and the junction held 4 bases outside the gene matches. The CDR3 runs 16 residues. The CDR3 nucleotides are TGTGCCATCAGTGAGTCTAGACTAGCGGGGGGCCATGAGCAGTTCTTC. This sequence encodes CAISESRLAGGHEQFF.

The V gene is TRBV7-2, the J gene TRBJ2-1, with 8 nucleotides matching TRBD2. The CDR3 is made up of 15 amino acids. Germline assignment: CDR1 SGHTA and CDR2 FQGNSA. Losses at the gene ends were 5 bases for V and 6 bases for J; bases not matched to a gene: 9. CDR3 DNA sequence: TGTGCCAGCAGCCGTGGCGGGAGGAGCCTCAATGAGCAGTTCTTC. This translates into CASSRGGRSLNEQFF.

In this sample, this clonotype turned up a few times. The J gene is TRBJ1-5, the V gene TRBV27, with D possibly matching TRBD1 (6 bases). From germline, CDR1 is MNHEY and CDR2 SMNVEV (reference sequence). The germline V and J ends were trimmed by 8 bases and 5 bases, with 16 bases remaining between them. The CDR3 has 14 amino acids. CDR3 residues: CASGDIDTDQPQHF. Written as DNA, the CDR3 is TGTGCCAGCGGGGACATAGACACGGATCAGCCCCAGCATTTT.

This chain joins TRBV5-1 and TRBJ2-2; TRBD2 matches at 8 bases. J lost 2 bases, V lost 4 bases, and 4 bases had no gene match. The CDR3 runs 15 residues. Germline-derived CDR1 and CDR2 are SGHRS and YFSETQ. The CDR3 DNA follows: TGCGCCAGCAGCGGGGGACTAGTAAACACCGGGGAGCTGTTTTTT. Translation gives CASSGGLVNTGELFF. The entire variable domain, with the rest obtained from reference TRBV5-1 and TRBJ2-2, is as follows: KAGVTQTPRYLIKTRGQQVTLSCSPISGHRSVSWYQQTPGQGLQFLFEYFSETQRNKGNFPGRFSGRQFSNSRSEMNVSTLELGDSALYLCASSGGLVNTGELFFGEGSRLTVL.

This clonotype showed up just a few times. The rearrangement uses TRBV20-1 and TRBJ2-1, with TRBD2 identical over 8 bases. This CDR3 comprises 17 residues. The V and J ends lost 2 bases and 2 bases, in that order; junction bases with no gene match: 11. In germline, CDR1 is DFQATT, CDR2 SNEGSKA (reference sequence). CDR3 nucleotides: TGCAGTGCTAGAACAACCCTAGCGGGTAATGCCTACAATGAGCAGTTCTTC. Protein sequence: CSARTTLAGNAYNEQFF.

The chain couples TRBV12-3 or TRBV12-4 to TRBJ2-1, with D possibly called TRBD1 or TRBD2 (6 bases each). The CDR3 spans 16 residues. V lost 7 bases and J lost 4, with 20 bases in between. As DNA, the CDR3 is TGTGCCAGCACCACACCTAGGGGGGATTTATACAATGAGCAGTTCTTC. Its translation is CASTTPRGDLYNEQFF.

The chain is built from TRBV6-6 and TRBJ2-3; D tentatively reads TRBD1 or TRBD2 (5 bases each). The germline CDR1 and CDR2 sequences are MNHNY and SVGAGI (reference sequence). Trimming cost V 5 bases and J 1 base, with 13 bases left between them. The length of the CDR3 is 15 residues. CDR3 region: CASSNSVGGTDTQYF. CDR3 bases: TGTGCCAGCAGTAATTCTGTGGGGGGCACAGATACGCAGTATTTT.

This clonotype showed up just a few times. This chain uses TRBV6-1 with TRBJ2-1; no reliable D call. The CDR3 runs to 16 residues. Trimming cost V 0 bases and J 0 bases, with 9 bases left between them. In germline, CDR1 is MNHNS, CDR2 SASEGT. This CDR3 is CASSEAPRTSYNEQFF. The CDR3 DNA sequence: TGTGCCAGCAGTGAAGCGCCGCGGACCTCCTACAATGAGCAGTTCTTC.

The chain has TRBV12-3 or TRBV12-4 and TRBJ1-2; 9 nucleotides match TRBD1. Germline trimming cut 2 bases from V and 3 bases from J; bases unmatched to any gene: 4. The CDR3 consists of 15 residues. The CDR3 region has the DNA TGTGCCAGCAGTTTAAGGGGACAGGGATACTATGGCTACACCTTC. Residues: CASSLRGQGYYGYTF.

The gene calls are TRBV5-1 and TRBJ1-2; 8 bases agree with TRBD1. This CDR3 has 15 amino acids. Germline V gene data show CDR1 as SGHRS and CDR2 as YFSETQ. V lost 1 base and J lost 6; bases outside the gene matches: 8. This chain's CDR3 is CASSLYARGLDGYTF. CDR3 sequence (DNA): TGCGCCAGCAGCTTGTATGCCAGGGGGCTAGATGGCTACACCTTC.

With regard to this clonotype: A read error is possible here, since a much larger clone lies one base away. The chain is built from TRBV29-1 and TRBJ1-2, with D possibly matching TRBD1 (6 bases). The germline V gene has CDR1 SQVTM and CDR2 ANQGSEA. The CDR3 is 11 amino acids. Trimming took 5 bases from V and 6 from J, leaving 10 bases between them. The CDR3 loop is CSVKTGNGYTF. DNA for the CDR3: TGCAGCGTTAAAACAGGGAATGGCTACACCTTC. Variable domain in full (rest from reference TRBV29-1 and TRBJ1-2): SAVISQKPSRDICQRGTSLTIQCQVDSQVTMMFWYRQQPGQSLTLIATANQGSEATYESGFVIDKFPISRPNLTFSTLTVSNMSPEDSSIYLCSVKTGNGYTFGSGTRLTVV.

This chain uses TRBV20-1 with TRBJ1-4; TRBD1 aligns across 7 bases. The CDR3 loop spans 15 amino acids. Germline-derived CDR1 and CDR2 are DFQATT and SNEGSKA (reference sequence). V lost 0 bases to trimming and J lost 3 bases; unmatched junction nucleotides: 4. The CDR3 loop is CSARDPGQANEKLFF. CDR3 in DNA: TGCAGTGCTAGAGACCCCGGACAGGCTAATGAAAAACTGTTTTTT.

CDR3 sequence: CASSDLGVAKNIQYF. The CDR3 DNA follows: TGTGCCAGTAGTGACCTAGGGGTGGCCAAAAACATTCAGTACTTC. The V and J genes are TRBV19 and TRBJ2-4; perhaps TRBD1 as D (5 bases). Trimming shortened V by 5 bases and J by 1 base, and 12 bases separated the two germline ends. Per the germline V gene, CDR1 is LNHDA and CDR2 is SQIVND (reference sequence). This CDR3 spans 15 amino acids.

This clonotype was found once. V usage is TRBV20-1 and J usage is TRBJ2-7; a possible D gene is TRBD1 (5 bases). This CDR3 comprises 15 residues. Germline values: CDR1 DFQATT, CDR2 SNEGSKA (reference sequence). The V gene lost 0 bases and the J gene lost 1 base, with 13 bases spanning the gap. CDR3 in DNA: TGCAGTGCTAGAGAAATACAGGCCTCATCCTACGAGCAGTACTTC. It translates to CSAREIQASSYEQYF.

The chain is built from TRBV25-1 and TRBJ1-2, with D perhaps matching TRBD1 (6 bases). Germline V CDR1 and CDR2: MGHDK, SYGVNS. Between the trimmed V and J ends, which lost 2 bases and 8 bases, there was a span of 9 bases. The CDR3 extends over 12 amino acids. CDR3 residues: CASSEQGQGYTF. The CDR3 nucleotides read TGTGCCAGCAGTGAACAGGGACAAGGCTACACCTTC.

The gene calls are TRBV10-3 and TRBJ2-6, with 9 bases fitting TRBD1. The CDR3 has 17 residues. Trimming took 7 bases from V and 2 from J; bases not matched to a gene: 9. Germline CDR1 and CDR2: ENHRY and SYGVKD. The CDR3 region has the DNA TGTGCCATCACCATGGGACAGGGAAGGCCTGGGGCCAACGTCCTGACTTTC. Protein sequence: CAITMGQGRPGANVLTF.

The CDR3 spells CAAGTGGWYEQYF. The CDR3 DNA reads as TGTGCCGCCGGGACAGGGGGTTGGTACGAGCAGTACTTC. The chain is built from TRBV15 and TRBJ2-7; TRBD1 matches 11 bases. CDR1 LNHNV and CDR2 YYDKDF come from the germline V gene (reference sequence). CDR3 length equals 13 residues. The V gene end was trimmed by 11 bases and the J gene end by 4 bases; junction bases not matched to a gene: 7.

This chain joins TRBV20-1 and TRBJ2-7; D not resolved. The CDR3 is made up of 13 amino acids. Trimming cost V 0 bases and J 7 bases, with 13 bases left between them. Per the germline V gene, CDR1 is DFQATT and CDR2 is SNEGSKA (reference sequence). CDR3 amino acids: CSAREISISEQYF. The CDR3 DNA reads TGCAGTGCTAGAGAGATCTCTATTAGTGAGCAGTACTTC.